These T cell receptor beta chains were read from a single sample in a study of identical twins. One entry per CDR3 protein results from TCRdb running MiXCR on the 5' RACE reads. The sample lists about 890,000 distinct CDR3 sequences, 9% to 15% occurring once. The data also belong to a second study, concerning yellow fever vaccine responses in identical twins.

Sequencing was performed on PBMCs. The receptors here all came from a woman under 30 in good health. CDR3s leave out the opening cysteine and the closing phenylalanine or tryptophan. The order of the fields is clone size, V gene, CDR3 protein. The size field is filled for only some rows; it gives once, few, many or a size class.

clone_size: few; v_call: TRBV20-1; cdr3_aa: SARTSGLSYEQY
clone_size: many; v_call: TRBV2; cdr3_aa: ASSLTLNTGELF
clone_size: NA; v_call: TRBV28; cdr3_aa: ASSLLWAPAYGYT
clone_size: NA; v_call: TRBV27; cdr3_aa: ASSQHLNTGELF
clone_size: NA; v_call: TRBV20-1; cdr3_aa: SARWDPTTGELF
clone_size: NA; v_call: TRBV3-1; cdr3_aa: ASSLLSGGRTSTDTQY
clone_size: few; v_call: TRBV5-1; cdr3_aa: ASSPIGEWEETQY
clone_size: many; v_call: TRBV7-9; cdr3_aa: ASSLSGQKQETQY
clone_size: NA; v_call: TRBV14; cdr3_aa: ASSHQTKRDTQY
clone_size: NA; v_call: TRBV7-8; cdr3_aa: ASSLVRGTSYNEQF
clone_size: few; v_call: TRBV3-1; cdr3_aa: ASSQDWSGGPSYEQY
clone_size: NA; v_call: TRBV5-5; cdr3_aa: ASSLFTGEQF
clone_size: NA; v_call: TRBV20-1; cdr3_aa: SATGWGLNSYNEQF
clone_size: few; v_call: TRBV7-9; cdr3_aa: ASSWRGAEAF
clone_size: few; v_call: TRBV7-2; cdr3_aa: ASRQLAGYEQY
clone_size: many; v_call: TRBV10-3; cdr3_aa: AITRDGNQPQH
clone_size: NA; v_call: TRBV28; cdr3_aa: ASLREGFYEQY
clone_size: NA; v_call: TRBV29-1; cdr3_aa: SGFQETQY
clone_size: NA; v_call: TRBV29-1; cdr3_aa: SVTGAAGNTIY
clone_size: few; v_call: TRBV9; cdr3_aa: ASSEGGVTDTQY
clone_size: few; v_call: TRBV12-3/TRBV12-4; cdr3_aa: ASRGTGGQATGELF
clone_size: NA; v_call: TRBV18; cdr3_aa: ASSRDSPTEAF
clone_size: few; v_call: TRBV7-9; cdr3_aa: ASSLYGTSGGNEQF
clone_size: NA; v_call: TRBV7-3; cdr3_aa: ASSVSSGRGTDTQY
clone_size: many; v_call: TRBV20-1; cdr3_aa: SARDEQAGNQPQH
clone_size: many; v_call: TRBV7-9; cdr3_aa: ASSFSGGNSYEQY
clone_size: NA; v_call: TRBV12-3/TRBV12-4; cdr3_aa: ASSLGTGILYNEQF
clone_size: few; v_call: TRBV4-1; cdr3_aa: ASSQDNRARQIETQY
clone_size: many; v_call: TRBV12-3/TRBV12-4; cdr3_aa: ASSFRVLKEAF
clone_size: NA; v_call: TRBV6-4; cdr3_aa: ASSDSAGGPVTQY
clone_size: NA; v_call: TRBV2; cdr3_aa: ASNYPSGSSYNEQF
clone_size: NA; v_call: TRBV7-9; cdr3_aa: ASSFQDLIGGEQY
clone_size: few; v_call: TRBV12-5; cdr3_aa: ASRGAGTGELF
clone_size: few; v_call: TRBV3-1; cdr3_aa: ASSQGGQAQF
clone_size: NA; v_call: TRBV12-3/TRBV12-4; cdr3_aa: ASTGHRHTQY
clone_size: NA; v_call: TRBV5-1; cdr3_aa: ASSLTPGHGGPGSVAF
clone_size: NA; v_call: TRBV5-1; cdr3_aa: ASCRDSSYNEQF
clone_size: few; v_call: TRBV6-1; cdr3_aa: ASSSPPGQGGNYGYT
clone_size: few; v_call: TRBV28; cdr3_aa: ASSLFGRNNEKLF
clone_size: many; v_call: TRBV12-3/TRBV12-4; cdr3_aa: ASSLDRGLGDYGYT
clone_size: many; v_call: TRBV12-3/TRBV12-4; cdr3_aa: ASSSSGPSTDTQY
clone_size: NA; v_call: TRBV29-1; cdr3_aa: SATQGYETQY
clone_size: many; v_call: TRBV29-1; cdr3_aa: SDGGLTNTEAF
clone_size: few; v_call: TRBV24-1; cdr3_aa: ATSPTGSSYNEQF
clone_size: few; v_call: TRBV4-1; cdr3_aa: ASSQALAGFSYNEQF
clone_size: NA; v_call: TRBV5-1; cdr3_aa: ASSLAHTGPDTQY
clone_size: few; v_call: TRBV20-1; cdr3_aa: SARVQLTSNYGYT
clone_size: many; v_call: TRBV12-3/TRBV12-4; cdr3_aa: ASTGLPYANTGELF
clone_size: few; v_call: TRBV20-1; cdr3_aa: SALLQETQY
clone_size: NA; v_call: TRBV20-1; cdr3_aa: SARPRTTKGETQY
clone_size: NA; v_call: TRBV5-1; cdr3_aa: ASSLSVTGTNTGELF